This paragraph covers one T cell receptor (beta chain) sequence. This record comes from a study of blood T cell repertoires in COVID-19. Across the study: The cDNA or gDNA used as material had been derived from T cells, B-cell-depleted T cells, or PBMCs.

Under the authors' procedure: Cell counts per sample came from amplifying reference gene primers. Profiled with immunoSEQ multiplex PCR; TCRdb holds only in-frame clones, not every one. The V and J calls and clone size were taken over from that table, and D and trimming were inferred from the DNA. The table includes fewer than 90,000 clones, 86% detected once. V was clipped by 0 bases and J by 8 bases, with 14 bases between them. The CDR3 consists of 16 residues. CDR1 KGHSY and CDR2 FQNENV come from the germline V gene. The chain recombines TRBV16 with TRBJ1-6, with a weak D call TRBD1 (6 bases). The sequenced sample consisted of peripheral blood. This clonotype was obtained from a man in his 70s with active COVID-19. The CDR3 loop reads CASSQSDSRLDSPLHF. Here the CDR3 DNA reads TGTGCCAGCAGCCAATCGGACAGCAGGCTTGATTCACCCCTCCACTTT.